The clone carrying this T cell receptor (beta chain) turned up a few times. The target antigen is unknown. The data are from a study of T cell repertoires in cytomegalovirus infection. Across the whole study: Recently identified HLA-C-restricted CMV epitopes and well-studied HLA-B-restricted CMV epitopes were used by the study. In public TCR beta signatures, there were indications of both CMV infection and matching HLA type. General observations from the study: HLA-C-restricted CMV clonotypes gave the most frequent clonotype in two of eight donors.

TCRdb recomputed calls from the reads with MiXCR, one row per CDR3 protein. The table has approximately 1,000,000 distinct CDR3 sequences, around 31% seen once. Germline CDR1 reads SEHNR; CDR2 reads FQNEAQ (reference sequence). CDR3 length equals 14 residues. V dropped 4 bases and J dropped 11; count of bases not matched to a gene: 10. The source material was cultured CD8+ T cells from PBMCs, sampled from culture after CMV antigen stimulation. The receptor's source is a human donor in good health (CMV status not recorded). Some clones in this sample may be carry-over from other donors' samples. The genes are TRBV7-9 and TRBJ1-2, with 10 bases lining up with TRBD1. Here the CDR3 DNA reads TGTGCCAGCAGCTCCCCCGGGACAGGGGTGCTATACACCTTC. Translation gives CASSSPGTGVLYTF.